This TCR beta chain was captured by sequencing in a study of T cell responses to AZD1222 COVID-19 vaccine. Generated by immunoSEQ multiplex PCR, the TCRdb table keeps only in-frame clones and is missing some. The sample has fewer than 120,000 clones; roughly 85% are singletons. The CDR3 runs to 13 residues. V lost 5 bases to trimming and J lost 4 bases; unmatched junction nucleotides: 3. Per the germline V gene, CDR1 is MNHEY and CDR2 is SMNVEV (reference sequence). The receptor's source is an adult in good health. The chain joins TRBV27 to TRBJ2-7; TRBD1 agrees at 9 bases. The specimen comprised peripheral blood, sampled on day 0 of AZD1222 vaccination. The DNA for the CDR3 is TGTGCCAGCAGTAAGGGACAGGGTTACGAGCAGTACTTC. Its protein product is CASSKGQGYEQYF.